Detailed here is one TCR beta chain. As yet, its antigen is unknown. Donors gave 9 to 10 milliliters of peripheral blood apiece. This entry belongs to a study of blood T cells in healthy people across ages. Study-wide context: Template switching picked up about one barcoded beta molecule for each two T cells.

This CDR3 is built from 16 residues. Trimming took 2 bases from V and 5 from J, leaving 18 bases between them. Germline V gene data show CDR1 as SGHTA and CDR2 as FQGNSA. Study outcomes and limitations: Those diversity estimates obtained from one million T cells were thought to be underestimates.

The authors ran a second PCR of 7 to 11 cycles using a sample-barcoded 5' primer and a J-beta primer mix. One entry per CDR3 protein, called by TCRdb with MiXCR from the 5' RACE reads. This sample has roughly 2 million distinct CDR3 sequences, with roughly 52% found just once. Specimen: blood. The V and J genes are TRBV7-2 and TRBJ1-2; D is unresolved. The sequence came from a middle-aged woman in good health. CDR3 loop: CASSLYMEGGVYGYTF. For the CDR3, the DNA is TGTGCCAGCAGCTTATATATGGAGGGTGGGGTGTATGGCTACACCTTC.